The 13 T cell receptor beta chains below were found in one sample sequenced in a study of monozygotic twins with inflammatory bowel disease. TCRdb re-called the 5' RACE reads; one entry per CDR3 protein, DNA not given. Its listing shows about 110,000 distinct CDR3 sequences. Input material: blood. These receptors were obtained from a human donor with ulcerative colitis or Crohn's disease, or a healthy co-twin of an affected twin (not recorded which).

CDR3 sequence reads: CASSYSGQGRGIGNQPQHF. The chain combines TRBV6-5 with TRBJ1-5; there is no DNA to check the TCRdb D call of TRBD1. CDR1 is MNHEY, CDR2 SVGAGI, per germline. This CDR3 is built from 19 residues.

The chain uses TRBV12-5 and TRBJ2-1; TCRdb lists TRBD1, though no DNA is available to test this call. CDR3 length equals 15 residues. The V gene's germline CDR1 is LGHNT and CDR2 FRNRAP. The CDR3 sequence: CASGPPGQGINEQFF.

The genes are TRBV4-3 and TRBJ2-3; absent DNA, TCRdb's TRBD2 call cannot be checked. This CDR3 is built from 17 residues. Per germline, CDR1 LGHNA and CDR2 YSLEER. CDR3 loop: CASSQAGRPEKTDTQYF.

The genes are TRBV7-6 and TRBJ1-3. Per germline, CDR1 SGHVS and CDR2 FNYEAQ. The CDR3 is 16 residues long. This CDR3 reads CASSLAAANPGNTIYF.

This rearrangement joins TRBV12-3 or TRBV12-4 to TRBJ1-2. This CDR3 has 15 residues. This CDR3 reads CASSYSPGPNYGYTF.

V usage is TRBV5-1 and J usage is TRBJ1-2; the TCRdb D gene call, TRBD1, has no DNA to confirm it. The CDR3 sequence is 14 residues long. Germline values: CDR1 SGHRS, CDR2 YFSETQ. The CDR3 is CASSLDTGGIFYTF.

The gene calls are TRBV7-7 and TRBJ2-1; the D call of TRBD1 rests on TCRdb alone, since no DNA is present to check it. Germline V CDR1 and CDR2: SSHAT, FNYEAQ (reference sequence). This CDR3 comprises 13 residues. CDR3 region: CASSPGQHNEQFF. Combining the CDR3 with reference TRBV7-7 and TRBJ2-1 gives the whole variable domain GAGVSQSPRYKVTKRGQDVTLRCDPISSHATLYWYQQALGQGPEFLTYFNYEAQPDKSGLPSDRFSAERPEGSISTLTIQRTEQRDSAMYRCASSPGQHNEQFFGPGTRLTVL.

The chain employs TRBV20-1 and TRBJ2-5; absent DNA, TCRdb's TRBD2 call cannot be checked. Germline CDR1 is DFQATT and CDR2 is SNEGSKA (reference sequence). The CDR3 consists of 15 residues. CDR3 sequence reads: CSASGASGNGETQYF.

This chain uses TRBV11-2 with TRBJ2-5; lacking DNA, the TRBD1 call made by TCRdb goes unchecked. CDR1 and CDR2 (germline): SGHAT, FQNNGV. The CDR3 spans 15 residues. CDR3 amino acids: CASISSPGIGETQYF.

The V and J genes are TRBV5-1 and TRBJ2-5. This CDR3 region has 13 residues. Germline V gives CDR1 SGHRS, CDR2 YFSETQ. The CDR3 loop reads CASSLQQQETQYF.

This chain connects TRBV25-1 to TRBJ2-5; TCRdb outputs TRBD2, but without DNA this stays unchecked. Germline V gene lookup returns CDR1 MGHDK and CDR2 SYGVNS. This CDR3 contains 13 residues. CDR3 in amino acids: CASSIAGGETQYF.

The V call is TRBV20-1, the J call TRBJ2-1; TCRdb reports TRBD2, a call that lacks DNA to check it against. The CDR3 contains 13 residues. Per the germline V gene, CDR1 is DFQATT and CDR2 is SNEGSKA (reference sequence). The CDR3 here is CSAPPDHYNEQFF.

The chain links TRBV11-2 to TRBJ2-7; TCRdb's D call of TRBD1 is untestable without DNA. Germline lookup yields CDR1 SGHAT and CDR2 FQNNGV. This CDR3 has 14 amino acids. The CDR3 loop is CASSLGQGPAEQYF.